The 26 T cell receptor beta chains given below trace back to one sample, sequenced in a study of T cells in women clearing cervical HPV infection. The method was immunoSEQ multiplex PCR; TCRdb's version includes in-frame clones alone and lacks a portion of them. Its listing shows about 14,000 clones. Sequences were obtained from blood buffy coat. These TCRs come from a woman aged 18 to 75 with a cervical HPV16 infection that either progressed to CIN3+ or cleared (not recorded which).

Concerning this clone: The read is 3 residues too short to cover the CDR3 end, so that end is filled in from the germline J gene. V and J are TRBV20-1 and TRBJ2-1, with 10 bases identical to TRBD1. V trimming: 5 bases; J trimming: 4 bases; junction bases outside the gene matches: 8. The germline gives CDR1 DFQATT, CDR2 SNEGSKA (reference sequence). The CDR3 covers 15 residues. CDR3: CSAFAGTGAYNEQFF. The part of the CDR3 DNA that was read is TGCAGTGCTTTCGCCGGGACAGGGGCTTACAATGAG.

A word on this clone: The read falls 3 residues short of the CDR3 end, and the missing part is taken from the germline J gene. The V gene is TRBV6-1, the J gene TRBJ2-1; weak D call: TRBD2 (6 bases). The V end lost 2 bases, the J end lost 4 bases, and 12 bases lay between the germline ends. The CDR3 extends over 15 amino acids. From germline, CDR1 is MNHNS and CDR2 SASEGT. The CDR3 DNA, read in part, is TGTGCCAGCAGTGAACTTAGCGGAGCATACAATGAG. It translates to CASSELSGAYNE. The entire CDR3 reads CASSELSGAYNEQFF.

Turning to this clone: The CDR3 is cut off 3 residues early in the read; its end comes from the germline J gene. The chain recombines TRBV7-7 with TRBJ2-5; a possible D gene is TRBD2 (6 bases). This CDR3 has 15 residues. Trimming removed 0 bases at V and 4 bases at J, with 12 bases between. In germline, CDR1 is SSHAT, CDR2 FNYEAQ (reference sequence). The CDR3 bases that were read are TGTGCCAGCAGCTTAGCAGGGAGGCGGGGAGAGACC. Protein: CASSLAGRRGET. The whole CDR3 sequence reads CASSLAGRRGETQYF.

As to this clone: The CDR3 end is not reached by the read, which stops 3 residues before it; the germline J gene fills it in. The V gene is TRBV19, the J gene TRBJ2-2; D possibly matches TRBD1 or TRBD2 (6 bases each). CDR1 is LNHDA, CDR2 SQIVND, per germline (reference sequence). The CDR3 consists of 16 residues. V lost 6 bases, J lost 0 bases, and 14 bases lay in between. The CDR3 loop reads CASRPRGTPNTGELFF. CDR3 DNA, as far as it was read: TGTGCCAGTAGGCCCCGCGGGACACCGAACACCGGGGAG.

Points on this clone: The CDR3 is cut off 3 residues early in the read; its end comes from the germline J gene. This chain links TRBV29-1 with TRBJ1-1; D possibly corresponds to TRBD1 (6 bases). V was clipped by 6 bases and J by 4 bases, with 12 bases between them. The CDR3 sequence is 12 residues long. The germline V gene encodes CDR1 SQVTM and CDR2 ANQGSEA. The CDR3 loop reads CSVLQGSTEAFF. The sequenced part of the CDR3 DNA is TGCAGCGTCCTACAGGGAAGCACTGAA.

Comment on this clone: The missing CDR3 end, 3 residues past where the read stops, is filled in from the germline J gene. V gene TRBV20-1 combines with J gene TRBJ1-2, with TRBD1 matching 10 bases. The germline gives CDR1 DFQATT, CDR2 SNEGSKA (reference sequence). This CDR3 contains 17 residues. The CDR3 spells CSASRTGGSGFQETYTF. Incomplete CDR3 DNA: TGCAGTGCTAGTAGGACAGGGGGGTCGGGATTTCAAGAGACC.

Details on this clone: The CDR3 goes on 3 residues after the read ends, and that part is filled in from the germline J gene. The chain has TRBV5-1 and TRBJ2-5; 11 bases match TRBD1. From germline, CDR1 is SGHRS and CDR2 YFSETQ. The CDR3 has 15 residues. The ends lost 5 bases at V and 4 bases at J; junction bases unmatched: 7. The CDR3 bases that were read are TGCGCCAGCAGAAGGACAGGGGGCCGTGGAGAGACC. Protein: CASRRTGGRGET. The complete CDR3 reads CASRRTGGRGETQYF.

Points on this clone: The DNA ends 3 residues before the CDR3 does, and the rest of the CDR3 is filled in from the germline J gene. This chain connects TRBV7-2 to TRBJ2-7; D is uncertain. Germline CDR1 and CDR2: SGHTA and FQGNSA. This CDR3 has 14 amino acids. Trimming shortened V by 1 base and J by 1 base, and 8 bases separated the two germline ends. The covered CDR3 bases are TGTGCCAGCAGCTTAGGAAGGGTTTCCTACGAG. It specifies CASSLGRVSYE. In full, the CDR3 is CASSLGRVSYEQYF. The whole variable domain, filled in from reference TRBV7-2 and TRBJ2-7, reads GAGVSQSPSNKVTEKGKDVELRCDPISGHTALYWYRQSLGQGLEFLIYFQGNSAPDKSGLPSDRFSAERTGGSVSTLTIQRTQQEDSAVYLCASSLGRVSYEQYFGPGTRLTVT.

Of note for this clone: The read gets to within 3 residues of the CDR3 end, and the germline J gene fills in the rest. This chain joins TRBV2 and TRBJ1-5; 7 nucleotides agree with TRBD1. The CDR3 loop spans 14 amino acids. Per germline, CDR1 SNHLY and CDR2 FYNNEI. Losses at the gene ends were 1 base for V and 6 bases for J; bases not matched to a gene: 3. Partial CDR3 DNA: TGTGCCAGCAGTGAAGGTGACAGGGTTCAGCCC. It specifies CASSEGDRVQP. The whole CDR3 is CASSEGDRVQPQHF.

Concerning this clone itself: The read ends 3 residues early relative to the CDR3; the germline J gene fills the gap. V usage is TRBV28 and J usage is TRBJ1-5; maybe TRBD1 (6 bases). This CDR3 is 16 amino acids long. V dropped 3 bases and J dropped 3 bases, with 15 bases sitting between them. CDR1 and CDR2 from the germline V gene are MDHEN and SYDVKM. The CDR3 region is CASSFGPGGPNQPQHF. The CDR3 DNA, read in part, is TGTGCCAGCAGTTTTGGCCCCGGGGGGCCCAATCAGCCC.

The CDR3 here is CSAHVLSSEKLFF. The CDR3 DNA, read in part, is TGCAGTGCGCATGTGTTGAGTAGTGAAAAA. V and J are TRBV20-1 and TRBJ1-4, with D unclear. The CDR3 extends 3 residues past the end of the read, so its final part is completed from the germline J gene. In germline, CDR1 is DFQATT, CDR2 SNEGSKA (reference sequence). Trimming took off 6 bases at V and 7 bases at J, with 15 bases between the two ends. This CDR3 region has 13 residues.

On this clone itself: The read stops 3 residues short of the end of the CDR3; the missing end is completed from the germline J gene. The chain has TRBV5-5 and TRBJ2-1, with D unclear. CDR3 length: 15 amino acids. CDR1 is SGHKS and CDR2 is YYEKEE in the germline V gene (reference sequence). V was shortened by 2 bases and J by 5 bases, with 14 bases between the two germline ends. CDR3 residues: CASSFEADTHNEQFF. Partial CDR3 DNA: TGTGCCAGCAGCTTCGAGGCAGATACGCACAATGAG.

The CDR3 here is CASSMSDRATYEQYF. The DNA read from the CDR3 is TGTGCCAGCAGCATGTCGGACAGGGCAACCTACGAG. The chain links TRBV7-9 to TRBJ2-7, with 8 bases lining up with TRBD1. The read terminates 3 residues before the CDR3 end, so the remaining end is supplied by the germline J gene. Germline trimming cut 5 bases from V and 2 bases from J; bases unmatched to any gene: 8. Per the germline V gene, CDR1 is SEHNR and CDR2 is FQNEAQ (reference sequence). The CDR3 spans 15 residues.

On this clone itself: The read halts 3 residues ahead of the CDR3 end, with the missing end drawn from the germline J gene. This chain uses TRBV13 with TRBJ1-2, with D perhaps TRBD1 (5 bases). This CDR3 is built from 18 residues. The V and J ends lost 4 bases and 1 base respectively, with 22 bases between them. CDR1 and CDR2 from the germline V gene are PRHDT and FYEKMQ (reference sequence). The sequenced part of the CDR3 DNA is TGTGCCAGCAGCTCCCAGGGCCTCAGCCCCGATCTTAACTATGGC. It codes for CASSSQGLSPDLNYG. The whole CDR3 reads CASSSQGLSPDLNYGYTF.

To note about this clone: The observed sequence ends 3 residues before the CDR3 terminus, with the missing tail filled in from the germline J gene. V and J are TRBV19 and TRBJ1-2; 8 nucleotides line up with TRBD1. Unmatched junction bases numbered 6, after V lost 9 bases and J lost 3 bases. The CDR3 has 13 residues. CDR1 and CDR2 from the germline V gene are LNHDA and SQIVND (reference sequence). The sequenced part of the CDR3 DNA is TGTGCCAGCCGACAGGGGCGAGACTATGGC. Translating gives CASRQGRDYG. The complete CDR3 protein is CASRQGRDYGYTF.

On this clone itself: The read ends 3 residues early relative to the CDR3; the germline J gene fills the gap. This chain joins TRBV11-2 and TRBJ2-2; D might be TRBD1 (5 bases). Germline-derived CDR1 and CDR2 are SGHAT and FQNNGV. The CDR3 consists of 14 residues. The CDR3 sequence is CASSLSDIHSPLFF. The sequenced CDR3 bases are TGTGCCAGCAGCTTGTCGGACATTCATTCACCG.

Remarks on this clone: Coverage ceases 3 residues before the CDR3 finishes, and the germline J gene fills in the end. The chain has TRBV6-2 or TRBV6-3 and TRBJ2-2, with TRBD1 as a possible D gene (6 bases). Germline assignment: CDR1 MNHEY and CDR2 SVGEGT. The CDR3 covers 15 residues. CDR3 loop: CASRTRDMLNSPLFF. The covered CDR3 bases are TGTGCCAGCAGGACCCGGGACATGTTAAATTCACCG.

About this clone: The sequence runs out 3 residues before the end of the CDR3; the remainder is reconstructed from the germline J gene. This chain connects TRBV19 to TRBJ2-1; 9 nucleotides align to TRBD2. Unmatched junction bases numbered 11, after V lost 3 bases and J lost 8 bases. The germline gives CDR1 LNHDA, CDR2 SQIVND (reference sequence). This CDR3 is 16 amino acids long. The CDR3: CASSIARSGRLYEQFF. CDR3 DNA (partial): TGTGCCAGTAGTATCGCTCGGAGCGGGAGGTTGTATGAG.

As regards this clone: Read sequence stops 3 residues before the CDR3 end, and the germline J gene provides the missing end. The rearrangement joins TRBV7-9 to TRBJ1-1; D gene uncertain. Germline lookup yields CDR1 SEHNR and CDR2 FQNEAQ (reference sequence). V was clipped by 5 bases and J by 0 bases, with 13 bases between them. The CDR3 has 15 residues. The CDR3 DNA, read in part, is TGTGCCAGCAGCCATAAAGTAAACATGAACACTGAA. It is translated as CASSHKVNMNTE. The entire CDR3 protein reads CASSHKVNMNTEAFF.

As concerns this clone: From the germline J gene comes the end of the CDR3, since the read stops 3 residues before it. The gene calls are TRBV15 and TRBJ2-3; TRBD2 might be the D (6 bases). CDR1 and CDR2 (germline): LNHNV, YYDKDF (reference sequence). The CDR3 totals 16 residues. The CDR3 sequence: CATSRDLQGLQETQYF. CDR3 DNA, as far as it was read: TGTGCCACCAGCAGAGATCTCCAGGGACTCCAAGAGACG.

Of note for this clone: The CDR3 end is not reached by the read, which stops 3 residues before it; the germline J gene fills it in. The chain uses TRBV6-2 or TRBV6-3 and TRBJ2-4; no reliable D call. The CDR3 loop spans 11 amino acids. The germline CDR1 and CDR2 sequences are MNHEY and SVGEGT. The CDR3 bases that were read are TGTGCCAGCAGTTTCGGGTTTGGT. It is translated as CASSFGFG. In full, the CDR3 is CASSFGFGQYF.

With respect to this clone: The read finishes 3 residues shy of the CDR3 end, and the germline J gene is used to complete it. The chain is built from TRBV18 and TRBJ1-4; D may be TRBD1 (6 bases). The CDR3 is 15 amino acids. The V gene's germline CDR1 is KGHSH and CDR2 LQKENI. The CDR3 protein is CASSPMDSWRSPLFF. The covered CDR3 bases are TGTGCCAGCTCACCGATGGACAGTTGGCGATCACCA.

CDR3 residues: CASSLALTGYEQYF. CDR3 DNA, as far as it was read: TGTGCCAGCAGCTTAGCCTTGACTGGCTACGAG. The V and J genes are TRBV7-6 and TRBJ2-7; D call uncertain. From the germline J gene comes the end of the CDR3, since the read stops 3 residues before it. Germline CDR1 reads SGHVS; CDR2 reads FNYEAQ. Between the trimmed V and J ends, which lost 0 bases and 3 bases, there was a span of 9 bases. This CDR3 region has 14 residues.

Incomplete CDR3 DNA: TGTGCCAGCAGCTTCAGACGGGGAGGTACG. The encoded protein is CASSFRRGGT. The whole CDR3 sequence is CASSFRRGGTQYF. This chain uses TRBV7-7 with TRBJ2-3; a possible D gene is TRBD2 (6 bases). Coverage ceases 3 residues before the CDR3 finishes, and the germline J gene fills in the end. There are 13 residues in the CDR3. The germline gives CDR1 SSHAT, CDR2 FNYEAQ (reference sequence). Trimming pared 3 bases from V and 8 bases from J, leaving 12 bases between.

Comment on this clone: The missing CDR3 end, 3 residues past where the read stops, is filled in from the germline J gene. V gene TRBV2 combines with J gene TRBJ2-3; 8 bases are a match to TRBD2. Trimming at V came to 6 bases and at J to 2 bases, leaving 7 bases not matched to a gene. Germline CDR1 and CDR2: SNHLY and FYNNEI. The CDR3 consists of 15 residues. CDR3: CASRNGLASTDTQYF. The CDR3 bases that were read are TGTGCCAGCAGAAACGGACTAGCTTCCACAGATACG.

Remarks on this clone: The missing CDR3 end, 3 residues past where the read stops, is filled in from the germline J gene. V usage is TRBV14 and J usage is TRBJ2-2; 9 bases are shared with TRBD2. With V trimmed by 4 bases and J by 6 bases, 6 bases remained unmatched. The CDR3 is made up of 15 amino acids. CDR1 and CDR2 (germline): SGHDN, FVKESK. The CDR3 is CASSLALAGSGELFF. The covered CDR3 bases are TGTGCCAGCAGCCTGGCCCTAGCGGGATCCGGGGAG.